This T cell receptor (beta chain) is drawn from a study of cytomegalovirus exposure and HLA in healthy donors. Study-wide background: Both the 120 or so validation repertoires and the roughly 700 first-cohort repertoires used the same platform, as reported by a later analysis.

Concerning this clone: Its antigen is still unknown.

Sequencing used immunoSEQ multiplex PCR; TCRdb keeps in-frame clones, though not all of them. Among 100,000 to 150,000 clones listed, more than 70% were seen once. Study results and caveats: The TCR clusters that emerged in the first cohort tended, a later analysis found, to co-occur in the approximately 110 validation repertoires. The dataset shows that most TCR sequences were rare, while some public TCRs occurred in many donors. The study flagged some 170 TCR beta chains as cytomegalovirus-associated.

The material sequenced was PBMCs. The clonotype comes from a woman aged 25 to 39 in good health and CMV-seronegative.

The CDR3 is CASSLGLTGFGYTF. The CDR3 coding sequence is TGTGCCAGCAGCTTGGGACTAACAGGGTTTGGCTACACCTTC. This chain connects TRBV7-2 to TRBJ1-2; the D gene is possibly TRBD1 (6 bases). The germline V gene has CDR1 SGHTA and CDR2 FQGNSA. Trimming stripped 3 bases from V and 7 bases from J, with 15 bases between. CDR3 length: 14 residues.